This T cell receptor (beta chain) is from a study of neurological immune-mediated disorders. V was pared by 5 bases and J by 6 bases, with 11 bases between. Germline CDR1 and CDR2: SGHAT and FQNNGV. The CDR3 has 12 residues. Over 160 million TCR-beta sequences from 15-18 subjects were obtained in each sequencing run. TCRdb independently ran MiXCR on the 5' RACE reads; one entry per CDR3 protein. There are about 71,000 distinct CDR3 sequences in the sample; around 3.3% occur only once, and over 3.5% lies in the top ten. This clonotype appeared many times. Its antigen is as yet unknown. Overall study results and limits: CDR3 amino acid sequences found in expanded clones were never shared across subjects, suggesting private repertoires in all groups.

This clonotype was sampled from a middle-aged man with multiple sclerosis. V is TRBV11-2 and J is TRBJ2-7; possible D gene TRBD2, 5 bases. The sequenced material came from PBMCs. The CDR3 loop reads CASSRTAGEQYF. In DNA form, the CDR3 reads TGTGCCAGCAGCCGGACGGCGGGCGAGCAGTACTTC.